This T cell receptor (beta chain) was sequenced during a study of technical replicates of blood from a few donors. The method was immunoSEQ multiplex PCR; TCRdb's version includes in-frame clones alone and lacks a portion of them. In the table there are 65,000 to 85,000 clones, roughly 97% of which are singletons. The source material was T cells isolated from PBMCs. The TCR was taken from a human donor in good health.

This chain's CDR3 is CASHSSGANVLTF. The CDR3 bases are TGCGCCAGTCATAGCTCTGGGGCCAACGTCCTGACTTTC. The chain has TRBV5-1 and TRBJ2-6; D not resolved. Germline V lookup: CDR1 SGHRS, CDR2 YFSETQ. The CDR3 sequence is 13 residues long. The ends were cut back, 8 bases at V and 0 bases at J, with 6 bases in the middle. Together with reference TRBV5-1 and TRBJ2-6, the CDR3 gives the full variable domain: KAGVTQTPRYLIKTRGQQVTLSCSPISGHRSVSWYQQTPGQGLQFLFEYFSETQRNKGNFPGRFSGRQFSNSRSEMNVSTLELGDSALYLCASHSSGANVLTFGAGSRLTVL.